Shown below are 5 T cell receptor beta chains from a single sample sequenced in a study of long-term antiretroviral therapy in people with HIV. Samples were assayed with immunoSEQ v3.0 at survey level. Some clones are missing from TCRdb's copy, which holds only in-frame ones; the method was immunoSEQ multiplex PCR. The data contain 20,000 to 30,000 clones, 81% of them singletons. The sequencing used unsorted PBMCs, collected 4.4 years after starting antiretroviral therapy. These receptors all come from a man aged 25-40 years with HIV.

This clone was seen only a few times. The J gene is TRBJ1-1, the V gene TRBV5-1; 7 bases map to TRBD1. CDR1 and CDR2 from the germline V gene are SGHRS and YFSETQ. This CDR3 spans 14 amino acids. V trimming: 0 bases; J trimming: 3 bases; junction bases outside the gene matches: 2. The CDR3 sequence: CASSLAGGDTEAFF. CDR3 in DNA: TGCGCCAGCAGCTTGGCAGGGGGAGACACTGAAGCTTTCTTT.

The chain combines TRBV5-1 with TRBJ1-1; TRBD1 matches at 7 bases. The CDR3 runs 14 residues. V trimming: 7 bases; J trimming: 8 bases; junction bases outside the gene matches: 14. Germline-derived CDR1 and CDR2 are SGHRS and YFSETQ. The CDR3 loop is CASRGGTDGLEAFF. The CDR3 bases are TGCGCCAGCCGAGGGGGGACAGACGGACTAGAAGCTTTCTTT.

The V call is TRBV6-1, the J call TRBJ1-2, with D unresolved. The CDR3 has 15 amino acids. CDR1 MNHNS and CDR2 SASEGT come from the germline V gene. With 0 bases removed from V and 1 base from J, the gap between germline ends came to 9 bases. CDR3 sequence (DNA): TGTGCCAGCAGTGAAGCGGAGATTAGTAACTATGGCTACACCTTC. Amino acids: CASSEAEISNYGYTF.

This clone has only a few counts. The chain's CDR3 is CASSFAGSSYEQYF. DNA of the CDR3: TGTGCCAGCAGTTTCGCCGGTAGCTCCTACGAGCAGTACTTC. This chain uses TRBV27 with TRBJ2-7; D remains ambiguous. Deletions cut 3 bases from V and 0 bases from J, with 9 bases between. The CDR3 is 14 amino acids. The germline V gene has CDR1 MNHEY and CDR2 SMNVEV (reference sequence).

The J gene is TRBJ2-1, the V gene TRBV10-1; 10 positions agree with TRBD1. CDR1 and CDR2 from the germline V gene are WNHNN and SYGVQD (reference sequence). The CDR3 totals 14 residues. V trimming: 5 bases; J trimming: 12 bases; junction bases outside the gene matches: 10. The DNA of the CDR3 is TGCGCCAGCAGTCGACAGGGGGCAAGCGATGGGCAGTTCTTC. It encodes CASSRQGASDGQFF.